This T cell receptor (beta chain) appears in the sequencing data of a study of cytomegalovirus exposure and HLA in healthy donors. The PCR made use of 60 Vbeta and 13 Jbeta primers. TCRdb keeps only in-frame clones here, not all; method: immunoSEQ multiplex PCR. The table lists about 33,000 clones, with 4.5% in the top ten. The CDR3 runs 11 residues. V lost 7 bases, J lost 6 bases, and 9 bases lay in between. Germline loops: CDR1 SQVTM, CDR2 ANQGSEA. On this clone: Its target is not known.

Points from the study as a whole: Most CMV-associated TCR beta chains appeared HLA-restricted in a later analysis. In presence/absence analyses, roughly uniform sequencing depth across donors was assumed.

This rearrangement joins TRBV29-1 to TRBJ1-4, with unresolved D. The sequencing sample was made of PBMCs. This TCR derives from a middle-aged woman in good health and CMV-seropositive. The CDR3: CSAGWDEKLFF. CDR3 DNA sequence: TGCAGCGCAGGATGGGATGAAAAACTGTTTTTT.